This is a list of T cell receptor beta chains from one sample in a study of T cell responses to AZD1222 COVID-19 vaccine. Measured with immunoSEQ multiplex PCR; TCRdb has only the in-frame clones, and not every one. This table has roughly 150,000 clones, 85% to 95% appearing once. The specimen was peripheral blood, collected on day 0 of AZD1222 vaccination. The receptors originated from an adult in good health. Each CDR3 is given with its conserved first and last residue. The order of the fields is CDR3 DNA, CDR3 protein, D gene, J gene, CDR3 length, V gene, clone size. A D gene is named only where the DNA matches it firmly. Size tells how often a clone was seen (once, few, many) or the class of an expanded clone, and some rows leave it out.

CDR3 DNA: TGTGCCAGCAGTTCACCGGGACAGGGGAATTCACCCCTCCACTTT
CDR3 protein: CASSSPGQGNSPLHF
D gene: TRBD1
J gene: TRBJ1-6
CDR3 length: 15
V gene: TRBV27
clone size: NA

CDR3 DNA: TGTGCCTGGGAAACAGGGGGACATCAAGAGACCCAGTACTTC
CDR3 protein: CAWETGGHQETQYF
D gene: TRBD1
J gene: TRBJ2-5
CDR3 length: 14
V gene: TRBV30
clone size: NA

CDR3 DNA: TGCAGCGTTGAACTGCTGGCTAGGAACACTGAAGCTTTCTTT
CDR3 protein: CSVELLARNTEAFF
D gene: NA
J gene: TRBJ1-1
CDR3 length: 14
V gene: TRBV29-1
clone size: NA

CDR3 DNA: TGTGCCAGCAGCTTCCCCGGGACAGGTGGCGGCTACACCTTC
CDR3 protein: CASSFPGTGGGYTF
D gene: TRBD1
J gene: TRBJ1-2
CDR3 length: 14
V gene: TRBV11-2
clone size: NA

CDR3 DNA: TGTGCCTGGGACATCGGCGGAGATTCACCCCTCCACTTT
CDR3 protein: CAWDIGGDSPLHF
D gene: NA
J gene: TRBJ1-6
CDR3 length: 13
V gene: TRBV30
clone size: NA

CDR3 DNA: TGTGCCAGCAGGACTGGCCAGGGTTACGCTGAAGCTTTCTTT
CDR3 protein: CASRTGQGYAEAFF
D gene: NA
J gene: TRBJ1-1
CDR3 length: 14
V gene: TRBV6-5
clone size: NA

CDR3 DNA: TGCGCCAGCAGCTTGATAGGACAGAAATACAATGAGCAGTTCTTC
CDR3 protein: CASSLIGQKYNEQFF
D gene: NA
J gene: TRBJ2-1
CDR3 length: 15
V gene: TRBV5-1
clone size: NA

CDR3 DNA: TGTGCCAGTAGTATAGATCTGGAAAGCAAATACTACGAGCAGTACTTC
CDR3 protein: CASSIDLESKYYEQYF
D gene: NA
J gene: TRBJ2-7
CDR3 length: 16
V gene: TRBV19
clone size: NA

CDR3 DNA: TGTGCCAGTACGGGGGACAGGGGTGGCACTGAAGCTTTCTTT
CDR3 protein: CASTGDRGGTEAFF
D gene: TRBD1
J gene: TRBJ1-1
CDR3 length: 14
V gene: TRBV19
clone size: once

CDR3 DNA: TGTGCCAGCAGCTTGAGGGCGGGGGCCCCCGGCACAGATACGCAGTATTTT
CDR3 protein: CASSLRAGAPGTDTQYF
D gene: NA
J gene: TRBJ2-3
CDR3 length: 17
V gene: TRBV7-2
clone size: NA

CDR3 DNA: TGCGCCAGCGGAAGGACACGCGGAGAGACCCAGTACTTC
CDR3 protein: CASGRTRGETQYF
D gene: NA
J gene: TRBJ2-5
CDR3 length: 13
V gene: TRBV4-3
clone size: NA

CDR3 DNA: TGCGCCAGCACCGGGGGGGAGACCCAGTACTTC
CDR3 protein: CASTGGETQYF
D gene: TRBD2
J gene: TRBJ2-5
CDR3 length: 11
V gene: TRBV5-1
clone size: once

CDR3 DNA: TGTGCCAGCAGCTTAGCTGGACAGGCGAACACTGAAGCTTTCTTT
CDR3 protein: CASSLAGQANTEAFF
D gene: TRBD1
J gene: TRBJ1-1
CDR3 length: 15
V gene: TRBV7-9
clone size: NA

CDR3 DNA: TGTGCCTGGGCCCAGGGTTATAGCAATCAGCCCCAGCATTTT
CDR3 protein: CAWAQGYSNQPQHF
D gene: NA
J gene: TRBJ1-5
CDR3 length: 14
V gene: TRBV30
clone size: NA

CDR3 DNA: TGTGCCAGCAGCTCCGTTAACGCCGGGGAGCTGTTTTTT
CDR3 protein: CASSSVNAGELFF
D gene: NA
J gene: TRBJ2-2
CDR3 length: 13
V gene: TRBV7-8
clone size: NA

CDR3 DNA: TGTGCCAGCAGCCAAGATGGGCAGGGGGCTAACTATGGCTACACCTTC
CDR3 protein: CASSQDGQGANYGYTF
D gene: TRBD1
J gene: TRBJ1-2
CDR3 length: 16
V gene: TRBV3-1/TRBV3-2
clone size: NA

CDR3 DNA: TGCGCCAGCAGCCAAAGGGGACCGGGACAGGGGACCCAAGAGACCCAGTACTTC
CDR3 protein: CASSQRGPGQGTQETQYF
D gene: TRBD1
J gene: TRBJ2-5
CDR3 length: 18
V gene: TRBV4-1
clone size: NA

CDR3 DNA: TGTGCCAGCAGCCGGGGGGTGGAGGGCTACACCTTC
CDR3 protein: CASSRGVEGYTF
D gene: NA
J gene: TRBJ1-2
CDR3 length: 12
V gene: TRBV5-6
clone size: NA

CDR3 DNA: TGTGCCAGCTCACCGAGAACAACCGGACTAGCGGGGGGCAGAAGCTCCTACGAGCAGTACTTC
CDR3 protein: CASSPRTTGLAGGRSSYEQYF
D gene: TRBD2
J gene: TRBJ2-7
CDR3 length: 21
V gene: TRBV18
clone size: NA

CDR3 DNA: TGTGCCAGCGGAAAGCGGGGGACCCGACAAGAGACCCAGTACTTC
CDR3 protein: CASGKRGTRQETQYF
D gene: TRBD2
J gene: TRBJ2-5
CDR3 length: 15
V gene: TRBV2
clone size: NA

CDR3 DNA: TGTGCCAGCACTAAGACAGGGCCCGCTAATTCACCCCTCCACTTT
CDR3 protein: CASTKTGPANSPLHF
D gene: TRBD1
J gene: TRBJ1-6
CDR3 length: 15
V gene: TRBV28
clone size: NA

CDR3 DNA: TGTGCCAGCAGCCCGCTCCTACAGGGGGCTGGTTCACCCCTCCACTTT
CDR3 protein: CASSPLLQGAGSPLHF
D gene: TRBD1
J gene: TRBJ1-6
CDR3 length: 16
V gene: TRBV4-2
clone size: NA

CDR3 DNA: TGTGCCAGCAGCCAGGGGGGGACAGGCTACGAGCAGTACTTC
CDR3 protein: CASSQGGTGYEQYF
D gene: NA
J gene: TRBJ2-7
CDR3 length: 14
V gene: TRBV9
clone size: NA

CDR3 DNA: TGTGCCAGCAGCTTAGCGGGTCGTGAAGATACGCAGTATTTT
CDR3 protein: CASSLAGREDTQYF
D gene: NA
J gene: TRBJ2-3
CDR3 length: 14
V gene: TRBV7-8
clone size: NA

CDR3 DNA: TGTGCCAGCAGTTACTCGGGGGCCTCCTACGAGCAGTACTTC
CDR3 protein: CASSYSGASYEQYF
D gene: NA
J gene: TRBJ2-7
CDR3 length: 14
V gene: TRBV6-6
clone size: NA

CDR3 DNA: TGTGCCAGCAGTTTATTCCCTTGGGATCGGATCACCGGGGAGCTGTTTTTT
CDR3 protein: CASSLFPWDRITGELFF
D gene: NA
J gene: TRBJ2-2
CDR3 length: 17
V gene: TRBV27
clone size: NA

CDR3 DNA: TGTGCCAGTAGTATAGATAAGGGACAGGGAAACTATGGCTACACCTTC
CDR3 protein: CASSIDKGQGNYGYTF
D gene: TRBD1
J gene: TRBJ1-2
CDR3 length: 16
V gene: TRBV19
clone size: NA

CDR3 DNA: TGTGCCAGCAGTCCAGCCCTGACAGGGGCGGAGGATGGCTACACCTTC
CDR3 protein: CASSPALTGAEDGYTF
D gene: TRBD1
J gene: TRBJ1-2
CDR3 length: 16
V gene: TRBV28
clone size: once

CDR3 DNA: TGTGCCAGTAGTAGCGGGACAGGGGGCATAAACGAGCAGTACTTC
CDR3 protein: CASSSGTGGINEQYF
D gene: TRBD1
J gene: TRBJ2-7
CDR3 length: 15
V gene: TRBV19
clone size: NA

CDR3 DNA: TGCGCCAGCAGCCACCGATGGGGACAGGGCACAACTAATGAAAAACTGTTTTTT
CDR3 protein: CASSHRWGQGTTNEKLFF
D gene: TRBD1
J gene: TRBJ1-4
CDR3 length: 18
V gene: TRBV4-1
clone size: once

CDR3 DNA: TGTGCCAGCAGCCCCGGGACAGGGGGGACCACAGATACGCAGTATTTT
CDR3 protein: CASSPGTGGTTDTQYF
D gene: TRBD1
J gene: TRBJ2-3
CDR3 length: 16
V gene: TRBV13
clone size: NA

CDR3 DNA: TGTGCCAGCAGCTTGGGGGGGAATGAAAAACTGTTTTTT
CDR3 protein: CASSLGGNEKLFF
D gene: NA
J gene: TRBJ1-4
CDR3 length: 13
V gene: TRBV11-2
clone size: NA

CDR3 DNA: TGCGCCAGCAGTGGGGGCCTGGGACCGAACACTGAAGCTTTCTTT
CDR3 protein: CASSGGLGPNTEAFF
D gene: NA
J gene: TRBJ1-1
CDR3 length: 15
V gene: TRBV10-1
clone size: NA